The rows below give T cell receptor beta chains drawn from one sample of a study of T cell clonotyping in hematopoietic cell transplantation. Some clones are missing from TCRdb's copy, which holds only in-frame ones; the method was immunoSEQ multiplex PCR. The sample comprises around 4,800 clones, under 20% of which are singletons, and 20% to 25% rests with the top ten. The specimen comprised PBMCs, sampled 180 days after allogeneic stem cell transplant. These receptors were taken from a male patient younger than 35 who had an allogeneic stem cell transplant, so the T cells may come from the graft donor. Some clones in this sample may be carry-over from other donors' samples. Both conserved end residues are part of each CDR3. A D gene is named only where the DNA matches it firmly. For some rows the clone size is stated as once, few or many, or as a class when expanded; others skip it.

clone_size: .
v_call: TRBV5-1
d_call: .
j_call: TRBJ1-2
cdr3_aa: CASSLKQGQGYTF
cdr3_nt: TGCGCCAGCAGCTTGAAACAGGGTCAGGGCTACACCTTC

clone_size: .
v_call: TRBV30
d_call: TRBD1
j_call: TRBJ1-1
cdr3_aa: CASDRAQSEAFF
cdr3_nt: TGTGCCTCCGACAGGGCCCAAAGTGAAGCTTTCTTT

clone_size: .
v_call: TRBV25-1
d_call: .
j_call: TRBJ2-3
cdr3_aa: CASSEWDRTDTQYF
cdr3_nt: TGTGCCAGCAGTGAATGGGACCGCACAGATACGCAGTATTTT

clone_size: medium-sized
v_call: TRBV6-5
d_call: .
j_call: TRBJ1-1
cdr3_aa: CASSYGGTEAFF
cdr3_nt: TGTGCCAGCAGTTACGGCGGCACTGAAGCTTTCTTT

clone_size: .
v_call: TRBV10-3
d_call: .
j_call: TRBJ1-2
cdr3_aa: CAISDIEGSNYGYTF
cdr3_nt: TGTGCCATCAGTGATATCGAGGGTTCTAACTATGGCTACACCTTC

clone_size: .
v_call: TRBV30
d_call: .
j_call: TRBJ1-2
cdr3_aa: CAWTGWDAGNYGYTF
cdr3_nt: TGTGCCTGGACGGGATGGGACGCAGGGAACTATGGCTACACCTTC

clone_size: few
v_call: TRBV4-2
d_call: TRBD1
j_call: TRBJ1-2
cdr3_aa: CASSQERDSLGYTF
cdr3_nt: TGTGCCAGCAGCCAAGAGAGGGACAGCCTTGGCTACACCTTC

clone_size: few
v_call: TRBV28
d_call: .
j_call: TRBJ2-7
cdr3_aa: CASSRRVDSYEQYF
cdr3_nt: TGTGCCAGCAGTAGGCGCGTTGACTCCTACGAGCAGTACTTC

clone_size: .
v_call: TRBV30
d_call: .
j_call: TRBJ1-5
cdr3_aa: CAWSTGGINQPQHF
cdr3_nt: TGTGCCTGGAGTACTGGTGGGATCAATCAGCCCCAGCATTTT

clone_size: few
v_call: TRBV30
d_call: .
j_call: TRBJ2-7
cdr3_aa: CAWSDGASYEQYF
cdr3_nt: TGTGCCTGGAGTGATGGAGCCTCCTACGAGCAGTACTTC

clone_size: .
v_call: TRBV30
d_call: .
j_call: TRBJ1-6
cdr3_aa: CAWSRGTYNSPLHF
cdr3_nt: TGTGCCTGGAGCAGGGGTACCTATAATTCACCCCTCCACTTT

clone_size: few
v_call: TRBV14
d_call: .
j_call: TRBJ1-1
cdr3_aa: CASSQEEWPRTEAFF
cdr3_nt: TGTGCCAGCAGCCAAGAAGAATGGCCCCGAACTGAAGCTTTCTTT

clone_size: .
v_call: TRBV19
d_call: TRBD2
j_call: TRBJ2-1
cdr3_aa: CASSISSGGPNEQFF
cdr3_nt: TGTGCCAGTAGTATCAGTAGCGGGGGCCCAAATGAGCAGTTCTTC

clone_size: few
v_call: TRBV5-1
d_call: .
j_call: TRBJ2-3
cdr3_aa: CASSQADTQYF
cdr3_nt: TGCGCCAGTAGCCAGGCAGATACGCAGTATTTT

clone_size: .
v_call: TRBV30
d_call: .
j_call: TRBJ1-4
cdr3_aa: CAWSVRGNEKLFF
cdr3_nt: TGTGCCTGGAGTGTAAGGGGCAATGAAAAACTGTTTTTT

clone_size: .
v_call: TRBV30
d_call: .
j_call: TRBJ1-2
cdr3_aa: CAWSTTGIGYTF
cdr3_nt: TGTGCCTGGAGTACAACAGGAATTGGCTACACCTTC

clone_size: few
v_call: TRBV6-5
d_call: .
j_call: TRBJ1-6
cdr3_aa: CASSYQGFGNSPLHF
cdr3_nt: TGTGCCAGCAGTTACCAAGGCTTTGGAAACTCACCCCTCCACTTT

clone_size: .
v_call: TRBV19
d_call: TRBD1
j_call: TRBJ1-2
cdr3_aa: CASSIGQGADGYTF
cdr3_nt: TGTGCCAGTAGTATTGGACAGGGGGCCGATGGCTACACCTTC

clone_size: .
v_call: TRBV30
d_call: TRBD1
j_call: TRBJ2-3
cdr3_aa: CAWDTGGTSTDTQYF
cdr3_nt: TGTGCCTGGGACACAGGGGGCACGAGCACAGATACGCAGTATTTT

clone_size: .
v_call: TRBV6-6
d_call: TRBD2
j_call: TRBJ2-2
cdr3_aa: CASSWTPGGTGELFF
cdr3_nt: TGTGCCAGCAGTTGGACACCCGGGGGGACCGGGGAGCTGTTTTTT

clone_size: few
v_call: TRBV4-3
d_call: TRBD1
j_call: TRBJ1-5
cdr3_aa: CASSHRTGFNQPQHF
cdr3_nt: TGCGCCAGCAGCCATCGGACAGGGTTCAATCAGCCCCAGCATTTT

clone_size: medium-sized
v_call: TRBV4-3
d_call: .
j_call: TRBJ1-1
cdr3_aa: CASSQEAETEAFF
cdr3_nt: TGCGCCAGCAGCCAAGAGGCGGAAACCGAAGCTTTCTTT

clone_size: .
v_call: TRBV6-1
d_call: .
j_call: TRBJ2-1
cdr3_aa: CASSEGPETGEQFF
cdr3_nt: TGTGCCAGCAGCGAAGGACCCGAAACGGGGGAGCAGTTCTTC

clone_size: .
v_call: TRBV30
d_call: .
j_call: TRBJ1-1
cdr3_aa: CAWNIVGAEAFF
cdr3_nt: TGTGCCTGGAACATAGTGGGGGCTGAAGCTTTCTTT

clone_size: few
v_call: TRBV30
d_call: .
j_call: TRBJ1-1
cdr3_aa: CAWSVLSEAFF
cdr3_nt: TGTGCCTGGAGTGTGCTTTCTGAAGCTTTCTTT

clone_size: few
v_call: TRBV28
d_call: TRBD2
j_call: TRBJ2-2
cdr3_aa: CASSPVAGAEGTGELFF
cdr3_nt: TGTGCCAGCAGTCCTGTAGCGGGGGCGGAGGGGACCGGGGAGCTGTTTTTT

clone_size: few
v_call: TRBV1
d_call: .
j_call: TRBJ2-5
cdr3_aa: CTSSSTSLGSVETQYF
cdr3_nt: TGCACCAGCAGCTCCACCTCACTAGGTAGTGTGGAGACCCAGTACTTC

clone_size: few
v_call: TRBV4-3
d_call: .
j_call: TRBJ1-2
cdr3_aa: CASSQEAGPDYGYTF
cdr3_nt: TGCGCCAGCAGCCAAGAGGCAGGTCCGGACTATGGCTACACCTTC

clone_size: medium-sized
v_call: TRBV4-1
d_call: .
j_call: TRBJ1-5
cdr3_aa: CASSQAPYQPQHF
cdr3_nt: TGCGCCAGCAGCCAAGCCCCTTATCAGCCCCAGCATTTT

clone_size: .
v_call: TRBV30
d_call: TRBD2
j_call: TRBJ2-7
cdr3_aa: CAWRVMSLAEYEQYF
cdr3_nt: TGTGCCTGGAGGGTCATGTCGCTAGCGGAGTACGAGCAGTACTTC

clone_size: .
v_call: TRBV29-1
d_call: .
j_call: TRBJ2-3
cdr3_aa: CSDQLRDTQYF
cdr3_nt: TGCAGCGATCAACTAAGAGATACGCAGTATTTT

clone_size: .
v_call: TRBV20-1
d_call: .
j_call: TRBJ1-2
cdr3_aa: CSAPSGNGYTF
cdr3_nt: TGCAGTGCTCCCTCAGGGAATGGCTACACCTTC

clone_size: few
v_call: TRBV4-1
d_call: .
j_call: TRBJ2-7
cdr3_aa: CASSQDLITTYEQYF
cdr3_nt: TGCGCCAGCAGCCAGGACCTAATCACTACCTACGAGCAGTACTTC

clone_size: .
v_call: TRBV30
d_call: .
j_call: TRBJ1-1
cdr3_aa: CAWSVPWAAEAFF
cdr3_nt: TGTGCCTGGAGTGTACCTTGGGCGGCTGAAGCTTTCTTT

clone_size: few
v_call: TRBV5-6
d_call: TRBD2
j_call: TRBJ2-7
cdr3_aa: CASSGGPGLADYEQYF
cdr3_nt: TGTGCCAGCAGCGGGGGCCCGGGACTAGCGGACTACGAGCAGTACTTC

clone_size: few
v_call: TRBV30
d_call: .
j_call: TRBJ1-4
cdr3_aa: CAWSVQHRKNEKLFF
cdr3_nt: TGTGCCTGGAGTGTACAGCACAGGAAAAATGAAAAACTGTTTTTT

clone_size: .
v_call: TRBV30
d_call: .
j_call: TRBJ2-2
cdr3_aa: CAWRKGIPGELFF
cdr3_nt: TGTGCCTGGAGAAAGGGGATCCCCGGGGAGCTGTTTTTT

clone_size: few
v_call: TRBV30
d_call: .
j_call: TRBJ1-2
cdr3_aa: CAWSVPGRSGYTF
cdr3_nt: TGTGCCTGGAGTGTACCCGGCCGCTCGGGCTACACCTTC

clone_size: .
v_call: TRBV30
d_call: .
j_call: TRBJ1-2
cdr3_aa: CAWSINARAGGYTF
cdr3_nt: TGTGCCTGGAGTATCAATGCCAGGGCTGGCGGCTACACCTTC

clone_size: medium-sized
v_call: TRBV19
d_call: .
j_call: TRBJ2-7
cdr3_aa: CASTPKFGGGYEQYF
cdr3_nt: TGTGCCAGTACTCCCAAATTCGGAGGGGGGTACGAGCAGTACTTC

clone_size: few
v_call: TRBV29-1
d_call: TRBD1
j_call: TRBJ2-7
cdr3_aa: CSVEGSGTGGVEQYF
cdr3_nt: TGCAGCGTTGAAGGTTCCGGGACAGGAGGGGTCGAGCAGTACTTC

clone_size: few
v_call: TRBV5-6
d_call: .
j_call: TRBJ1-2
cdr3_aa: CASREVGGYTF
cdr3_nt: TGTGCCAGCCGTGAGGTAGGGGGCTACACCTTC

clone_size: few
v_call: TRBV4-1
d_call: TRBD2
j_call: TRBJ2-1
cdr3_aa: CASRTSGEVNEQFF
cdr3_nt: TGCGCCAGCAGGACTAGCGGGGAGGTTAATGAGCAGTTCTTC